This T cell receptor (beta chain) was found in a study of blood T cell repertoires in COVID-19. With 4 bases removed from V and 5 bases from J, the gap between germline ends came to 9 bases. The CDR3 loop spans 12 amino acids. Germline CDR1 and CDR2: SGHRS and YFSETQ. This clone has just one count. The method was immunoSEQ multiplex PCR; TCRdb's version includes in-frame clones alone and lacks a portion of them. The sample carries fewer than 200,000 clones, around nine tenths recorded once. The source is a woman between 70 and 85 years old with COVID-19, enrolled during active disease. The genes are TRBV5-1 and TRBJ2-5, with D maybe TRBD1 (6 bases). Material: peripheral blood. This CDR3 is CASSATGETQYF. CDR3 coding DNA: TGCGCCAGCAGCGCAACAGGGGAGACCCAGTACTTC. The full variable domain, in which reference TRBV5-1 and TRBJ2-5 provide the parts outside the CDR3, is KAGVTQTPRYLIKTRGQQVTLSCSPISGHRSVSWYQQTPGQGLQFLFEYFSETQRNKGNFPGRFSGRQFSNSRSEMNVSTLELGDSALYLCASSATGETQYFGPGTRLLVL.